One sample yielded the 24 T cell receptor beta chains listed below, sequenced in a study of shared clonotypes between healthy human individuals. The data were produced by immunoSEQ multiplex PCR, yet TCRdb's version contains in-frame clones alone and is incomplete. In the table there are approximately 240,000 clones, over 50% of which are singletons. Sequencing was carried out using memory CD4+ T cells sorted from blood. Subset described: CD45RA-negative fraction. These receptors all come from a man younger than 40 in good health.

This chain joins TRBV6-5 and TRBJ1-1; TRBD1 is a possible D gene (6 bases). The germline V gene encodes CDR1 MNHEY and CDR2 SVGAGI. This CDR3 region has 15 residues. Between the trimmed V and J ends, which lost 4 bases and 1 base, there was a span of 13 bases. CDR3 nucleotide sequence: TGTGCCAGCAGTTCTCCGGGACACACGAACACTGAAGCTTTCTTT. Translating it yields CASSSPGHTNTEAFF.

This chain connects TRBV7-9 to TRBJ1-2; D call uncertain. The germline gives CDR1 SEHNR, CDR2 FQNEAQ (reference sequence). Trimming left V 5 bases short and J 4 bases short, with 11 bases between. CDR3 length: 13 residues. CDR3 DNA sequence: TGTGCCAGCAGCCCTGACGGAGGCTATGGCTACACCTTC. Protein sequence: CASSPDGGYGYTF.

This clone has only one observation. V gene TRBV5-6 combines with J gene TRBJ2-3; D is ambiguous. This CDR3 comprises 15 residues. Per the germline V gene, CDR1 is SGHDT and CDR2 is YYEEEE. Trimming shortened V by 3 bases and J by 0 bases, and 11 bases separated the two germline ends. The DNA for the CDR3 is TGTGCCAGCAGCTCCCCGGGCCCTAGCACAGATACGCAGTATTTT. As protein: CASSSPGPSTDTQYF.

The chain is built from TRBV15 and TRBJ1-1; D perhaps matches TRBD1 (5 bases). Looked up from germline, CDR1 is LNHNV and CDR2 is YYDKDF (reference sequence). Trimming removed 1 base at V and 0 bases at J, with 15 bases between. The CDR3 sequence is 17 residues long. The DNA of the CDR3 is TGTGCCACCAGCAGAGCCACGACAGCTTACATGAACACTGAAGCTTTCTTT. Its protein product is CATSRATTAYMNTEAFF. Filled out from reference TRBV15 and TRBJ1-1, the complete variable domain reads DAMVIQNPRYQVTQFGKPVTLSCSQTLNHNVMYWYQQKSSQAPKLLFHYYDKDFNNEADTPDNFQSRRPNTSFCFLDIRSPGLGDTAMYLCATSRATTAYMNTEAFFGQGTRLTVV.

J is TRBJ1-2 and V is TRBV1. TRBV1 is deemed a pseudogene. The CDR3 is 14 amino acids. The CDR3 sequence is CTSRIMRKTYGYTF. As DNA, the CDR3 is TGCACCAGCAGGATAATGCGAAAGACCTATGGCTACACCTTC.

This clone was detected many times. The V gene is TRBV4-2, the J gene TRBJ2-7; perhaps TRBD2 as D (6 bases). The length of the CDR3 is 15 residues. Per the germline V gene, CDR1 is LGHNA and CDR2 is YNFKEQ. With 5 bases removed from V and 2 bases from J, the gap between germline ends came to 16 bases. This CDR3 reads CASSERRAPTYEQYF. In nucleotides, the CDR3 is TGTGCCAGCAGCGAAAGGAGGGCGCCTACCTACGAGCAGTACTTC.

This chain's CDR3 is CASSSYPEIGQDNTGELFF. In nucleotides, the CDR3 is TGTGCCAGCAGCTCCTACCCCGAAATAGGACAGGACAACACCGGGGAGCTGTTTTTT. This chain joins TRBV7-9 and TRBJ2-2; TRBD1 aligns across 7 bases. The CDR3 loop spans 19 amino acids. Germline V gives CDR1 SEHNR, CDR2 FQNEAQ (reference sequence). J was trimmed by 2 bases and V by 4 bases; bases with no gene match: 16.

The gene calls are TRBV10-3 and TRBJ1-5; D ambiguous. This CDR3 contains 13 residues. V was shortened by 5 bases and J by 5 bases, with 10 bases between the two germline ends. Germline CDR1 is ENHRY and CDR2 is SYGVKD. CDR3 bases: TGTGCCATCAGTAGGAAGGAGGATCAGCCCCAGCATTTT. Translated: CAISRKEDQPQHF.

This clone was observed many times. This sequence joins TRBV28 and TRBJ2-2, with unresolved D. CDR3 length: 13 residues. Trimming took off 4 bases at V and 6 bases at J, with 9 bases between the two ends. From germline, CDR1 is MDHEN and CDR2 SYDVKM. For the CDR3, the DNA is TGTGCCAGCAGTTCATTGAAGTCCGGGGAGCTGTTTTTT. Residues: CASSSLKSGELFF.

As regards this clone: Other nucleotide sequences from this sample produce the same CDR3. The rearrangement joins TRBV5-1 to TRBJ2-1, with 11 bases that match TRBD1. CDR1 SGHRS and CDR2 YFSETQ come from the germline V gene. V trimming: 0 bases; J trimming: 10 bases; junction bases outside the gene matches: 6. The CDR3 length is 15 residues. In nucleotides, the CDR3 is TGCGCCAGCAGCTTGGGTGGGACAGGGGGAGGAGAGCAGTTCTTC. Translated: CASSLGGTGGGEQFF. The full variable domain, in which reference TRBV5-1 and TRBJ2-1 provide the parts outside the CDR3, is KAGVTQTPRYLIKTRGQQVTLSCSPISGHRSVSWYQQTPGQGLQFLFEYFSETQRNKGNFPGRFSGRQFSNSRSEMNVSTLELGDSALYLCASSLGGTGGGEQFFGPGTRLTVL.

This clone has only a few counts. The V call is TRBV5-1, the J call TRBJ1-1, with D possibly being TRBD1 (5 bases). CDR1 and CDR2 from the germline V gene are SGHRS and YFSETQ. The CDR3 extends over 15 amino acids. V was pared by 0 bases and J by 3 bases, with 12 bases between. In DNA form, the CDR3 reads TGCGCCAGCAGCTTGGAGGGGTTTCGGGACACTGAAGCTTTCTTT. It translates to CASSLEGFRDTEAFF.

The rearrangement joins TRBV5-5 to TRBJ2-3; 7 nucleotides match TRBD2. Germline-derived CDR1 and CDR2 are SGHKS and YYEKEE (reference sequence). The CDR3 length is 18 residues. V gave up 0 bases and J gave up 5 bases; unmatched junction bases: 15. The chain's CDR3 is CASSLAPLAEIDRDTQYF. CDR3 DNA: TGTGCCAGCAGCTTGGCCCCCCTAGCGGAGATAGACAGAGATACGCAGTATTTT.

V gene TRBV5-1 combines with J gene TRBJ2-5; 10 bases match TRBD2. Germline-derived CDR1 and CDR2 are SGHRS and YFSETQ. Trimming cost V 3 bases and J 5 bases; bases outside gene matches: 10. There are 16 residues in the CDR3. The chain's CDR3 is CASSSGAGGSHETQYF. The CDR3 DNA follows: TGCGCCAGCAGCTCGGGAGCGGGAGGGAGTCATGAGACCCAGTACTTC. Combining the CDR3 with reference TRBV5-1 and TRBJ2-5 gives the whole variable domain KAGVTQTPRYLIKTRGQQVTLSCSPISGHRSVSWYQQTPGQGLQFLFEYFSETQRNKGNFPGRFSGRQFSNSRSEMNVSTLELGDSALYLCASSSGAGGSHETQYFGPGTRLLVL.

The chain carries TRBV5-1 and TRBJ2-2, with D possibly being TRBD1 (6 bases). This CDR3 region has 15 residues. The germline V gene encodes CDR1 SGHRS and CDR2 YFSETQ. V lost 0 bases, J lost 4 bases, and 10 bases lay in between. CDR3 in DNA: TGCGCCAGCAGCTTGGCGGCAGGGGCCACCGGGGAGCTGTTTTTT. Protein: CASSLAAGATGELFF.

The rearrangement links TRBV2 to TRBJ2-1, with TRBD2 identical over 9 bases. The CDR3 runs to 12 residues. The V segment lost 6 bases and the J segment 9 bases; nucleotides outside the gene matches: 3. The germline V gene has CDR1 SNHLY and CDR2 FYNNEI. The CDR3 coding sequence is TGTGCCAGCAGATTAGCGGGAGTTGAGCAGTTCTTC. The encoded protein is CASRLAGVEQFF.

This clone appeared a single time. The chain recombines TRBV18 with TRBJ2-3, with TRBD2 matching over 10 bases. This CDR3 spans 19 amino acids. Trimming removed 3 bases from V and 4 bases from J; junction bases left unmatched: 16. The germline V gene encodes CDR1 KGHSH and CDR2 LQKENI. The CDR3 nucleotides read TGTGCCAGCTCACCGATCACTAGCGGGATCAAGGGGGAAGCAGATACGCAGTATTTT. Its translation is CASSPITSGIKGEADTQYF.

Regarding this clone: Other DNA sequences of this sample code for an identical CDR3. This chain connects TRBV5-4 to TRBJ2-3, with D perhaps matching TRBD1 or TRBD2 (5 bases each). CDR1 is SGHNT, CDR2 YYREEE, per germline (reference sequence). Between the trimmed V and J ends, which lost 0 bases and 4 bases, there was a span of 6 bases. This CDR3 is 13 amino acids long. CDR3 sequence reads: CASSLGGADTQYF. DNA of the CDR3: TGTGCCAGCAGCTTGGGAGGGGCAGATACGCAGTATTTT. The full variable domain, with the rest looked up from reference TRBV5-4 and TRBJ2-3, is ETGVTQSPTHLIKTRGQQVTLRCSSQSGHNTVSWYQQALGQGPQFIFQYYREEENGRGNFPPRFSGLQFPNYSSELNVNALELDDSALYLCASSLGGADTQYFGPGTRLTVL.

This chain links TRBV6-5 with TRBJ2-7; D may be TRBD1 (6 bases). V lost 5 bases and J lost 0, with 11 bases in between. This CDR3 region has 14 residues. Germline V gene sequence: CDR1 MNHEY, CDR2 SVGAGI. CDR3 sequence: CASSRTVSSYEQYF. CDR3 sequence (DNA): TGTGCCAGCAGTCGGACAGTGAGCTCCTACGAGCAGTACTTC.

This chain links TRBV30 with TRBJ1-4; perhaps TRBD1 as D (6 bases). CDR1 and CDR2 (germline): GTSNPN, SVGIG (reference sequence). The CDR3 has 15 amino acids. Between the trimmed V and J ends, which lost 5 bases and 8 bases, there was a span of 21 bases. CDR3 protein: CAWLKRGGRGEKLFF. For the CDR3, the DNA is TGTGCCTGGCTAAAAAGGGGGGGGCGCGGCGAAAAACTGTTTTTT.

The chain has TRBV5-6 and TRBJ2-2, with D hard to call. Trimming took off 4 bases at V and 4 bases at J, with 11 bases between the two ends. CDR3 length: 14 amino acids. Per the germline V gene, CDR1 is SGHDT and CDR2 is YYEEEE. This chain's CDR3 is CASSRGGVTGELFF. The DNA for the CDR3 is TGTGCCAGCAGCCGAGGTGGAGTCACCGGGGAGCTGTTTTTT.

The CDR3 bases are TGTGCCAGCTGCCTAACAGGGTACAGGGGGGAGACCCAGTACTTC. This codes for CASCLTGYRGETQYF. The V and J genes are TRBV2 and TRBJ2-5; TRBD1 agrees at 8 bases. The length of the CDR3 is 15 residues. CDR1 is SNHLY, CDR2 FYNNEI, per germline. The J segment lost 5 bases and the V segment lost 8 bases, leaving 13 bases of the junction unmatched. The full variable domain, with the rest looked up from reference TRBV2 and TRBJ2-5, is EPEVTQTPSHQVTQMGQEVILRCVPISNHLYFYWYRQILGQKVEFLVSFYNNEISEKSEIFDDQFSVERPDGSNFTLKIRSTKLEDSAMYFCASCLTGYRGETQYFGPGTRLLVL.

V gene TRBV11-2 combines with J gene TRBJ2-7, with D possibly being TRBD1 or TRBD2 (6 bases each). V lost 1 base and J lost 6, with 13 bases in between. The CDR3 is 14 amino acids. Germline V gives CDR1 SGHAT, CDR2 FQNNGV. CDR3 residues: CASSLVRGGGEQYF. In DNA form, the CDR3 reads TGTGCCAGCAGCTTAGTTCGAGGGGGAGGCGAGCAGTACTTC.

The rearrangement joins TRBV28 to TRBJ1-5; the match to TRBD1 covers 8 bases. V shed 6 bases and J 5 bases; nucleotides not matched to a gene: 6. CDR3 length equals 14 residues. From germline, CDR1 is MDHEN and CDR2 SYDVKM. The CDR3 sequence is CASSRDRRDQPQHF. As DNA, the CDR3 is TGTGCCAGCAGCCGGGACAGGCGAGATCAGCCCCAGCATTTT.

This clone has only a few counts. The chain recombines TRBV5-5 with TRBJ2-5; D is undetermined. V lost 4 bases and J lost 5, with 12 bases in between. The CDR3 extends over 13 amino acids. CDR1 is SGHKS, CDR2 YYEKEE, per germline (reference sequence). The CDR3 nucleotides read TGTGCCAGCAGCCCGTCTTTTGTGGAGACCCAGTACTTC. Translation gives CASSPSFVETQYF. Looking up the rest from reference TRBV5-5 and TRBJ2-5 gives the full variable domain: DAGVTQSPTHLIKTRGQQVTLRCSPISGHKSVSWYQQVLGQGPQFIFQYYEKEERGRGNFPDRFSARQFPNYSSELNVNALLLGDSALYLCASSPSFVETQYFGPGTRLLVL.